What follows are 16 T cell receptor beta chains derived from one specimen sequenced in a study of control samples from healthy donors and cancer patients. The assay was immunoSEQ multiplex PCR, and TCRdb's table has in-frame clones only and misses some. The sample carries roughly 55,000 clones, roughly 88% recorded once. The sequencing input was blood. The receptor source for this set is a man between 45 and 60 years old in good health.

The CDR3 DNA reads TGTGCCAGCAGTGCGACTAGCGGGACCCGCTACAATGAGCAGTTCTTC. Encoded protein: CASSATSGTRYNEQFF. V is TRBV28 and J is TRBJ2-1; 11 bases agree with TRBD2. Germline-derived CDR1 and CDR2 are MDHEN and SYDVKM. J gave up 3 bases and V 5 bases, and 6 bases lay outside the gene matches. The CDR3 runs to 16 residues.

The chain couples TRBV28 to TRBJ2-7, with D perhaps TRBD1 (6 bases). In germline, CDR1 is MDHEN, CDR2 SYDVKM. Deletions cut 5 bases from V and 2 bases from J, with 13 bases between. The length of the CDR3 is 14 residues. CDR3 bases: TGTGCCAGCAGTCCTGGAGGACAGACCTACGAGCAGTACTTC. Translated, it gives CASSPGGQTYEQYF.

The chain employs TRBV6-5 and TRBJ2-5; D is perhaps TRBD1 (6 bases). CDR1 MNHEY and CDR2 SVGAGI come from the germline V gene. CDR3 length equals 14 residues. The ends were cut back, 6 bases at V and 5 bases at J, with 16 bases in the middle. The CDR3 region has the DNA TGTGCCAGCAGGCTTCTACAGGGTTGGGAGACCCAGTACTTC. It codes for CASRLLQGWETQYF.

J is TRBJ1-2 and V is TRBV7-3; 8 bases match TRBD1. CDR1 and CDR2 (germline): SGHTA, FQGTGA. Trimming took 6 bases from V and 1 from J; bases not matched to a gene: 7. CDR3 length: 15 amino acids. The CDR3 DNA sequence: TGTGCCAGCAGTCCTGGGACAGGTGTTAACTATGGCTACACCTTC. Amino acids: CASSPGTGVNYGYTF. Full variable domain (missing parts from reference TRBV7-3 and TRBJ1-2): GAGVSQTPSNKVTEKGKYVELRCDPISGHTALYWYRQSLGQGPEFLIYFQGTGAADDSGLPNDRFFAVRPEGSVSTLKIQRTERGDSAVYLCASSPGTGVNYGYTFGSGTRLTVV.

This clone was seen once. In nucleotides, the CDR3 is TGTGCCAGTAGTAGATCGACAGAGATGAACACTGAAGCTTTCTTT. Translation: CASSRSTEMNTEAFF. This chain links TRBV19 with TRBJ1-1; D may be TRBD1 (5 bases). V was trimmed by 4 bases and J by 0 bases, leaving 12 bases between them. The CDR3 runs to 15 residues. Germline V gives CDR1 LNHDA, CDR2 SQIVND (reference sequence). Together with reference TRBV19 and TRBJ1-1, the CDR3 gives the full variable domain: DGGITQSPKYLFRKEGQNVTLSCEQNLNHDAMYWYRQDPGQGLRLIYYSQIVNDFQKGDIAEGYSVSREKKESFPLTVTSAQKNPTAFYLCASSRSTEMNTEAFFGQGTRLTVV.

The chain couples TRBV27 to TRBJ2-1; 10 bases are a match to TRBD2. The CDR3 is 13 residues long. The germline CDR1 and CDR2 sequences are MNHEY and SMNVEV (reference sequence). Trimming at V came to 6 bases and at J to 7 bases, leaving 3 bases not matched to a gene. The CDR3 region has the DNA TGTGCCAGCAGAGCGGGAGGGAGGAATGAGCAGTTCTTC. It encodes CASRAGGRNEQFF.

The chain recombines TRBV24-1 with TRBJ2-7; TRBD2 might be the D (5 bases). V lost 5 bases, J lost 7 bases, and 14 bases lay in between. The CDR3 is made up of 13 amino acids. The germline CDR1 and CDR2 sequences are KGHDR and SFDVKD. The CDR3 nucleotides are TGTGCCACCAGTGGGGAGCTACCGTGGGAGCAGTACTTC. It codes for CATSGELPWEQYF.

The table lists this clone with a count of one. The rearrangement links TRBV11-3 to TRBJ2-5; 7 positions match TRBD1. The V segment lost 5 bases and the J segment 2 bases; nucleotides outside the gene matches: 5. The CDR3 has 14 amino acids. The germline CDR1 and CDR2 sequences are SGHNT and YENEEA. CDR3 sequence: CASSHWTGQETQYF. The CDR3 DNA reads TGTGCCAGCAGCCATTGGACAGGTCAAGAGACCCAGTACTTC.

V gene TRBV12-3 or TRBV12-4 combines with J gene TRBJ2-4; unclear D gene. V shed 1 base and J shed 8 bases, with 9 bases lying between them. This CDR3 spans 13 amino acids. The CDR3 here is CASSLGVGDIQYF. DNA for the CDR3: TGTGCCAGCAGTTTAGGGGTTGGAGACATTCAGTACTTC.

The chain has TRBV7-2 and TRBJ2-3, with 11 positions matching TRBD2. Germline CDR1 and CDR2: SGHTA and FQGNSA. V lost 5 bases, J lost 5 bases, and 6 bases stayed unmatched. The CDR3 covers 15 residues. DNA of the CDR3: TGTGCCAGCAGCCCACTAGCGGGAGAGGTAGATACGCAGTATTTT. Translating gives CASSPLAGEVDTQYF.

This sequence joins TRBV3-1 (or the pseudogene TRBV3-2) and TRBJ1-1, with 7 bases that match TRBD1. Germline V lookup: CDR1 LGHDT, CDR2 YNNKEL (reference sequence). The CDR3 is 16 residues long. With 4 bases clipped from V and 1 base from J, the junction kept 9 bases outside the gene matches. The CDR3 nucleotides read TGTGCCAGCAGCCCCGATGCGGGACAGCGGAACACTGAAGCTTTCTTT. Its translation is CASSPDAGQRNTEAFF.

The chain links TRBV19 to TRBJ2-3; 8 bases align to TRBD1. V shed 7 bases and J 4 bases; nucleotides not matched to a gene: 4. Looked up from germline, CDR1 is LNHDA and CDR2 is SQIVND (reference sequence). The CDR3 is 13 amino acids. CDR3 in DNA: TGTGCCAGTACGCAGGGGGCCGCAGATACGCAGTATTTT. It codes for CASTQGAADTQYF. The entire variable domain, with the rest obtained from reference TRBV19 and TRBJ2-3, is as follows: DGGITQSPKYLFRKEGQNVTLSCEQNLNHDAMYWYRQDPGQGLRLIYYSQIVNDFQKGDIAEGYSVSREKKESFPLTVTSAQKNPTAFYLCASTQGAADTQYFGPGTRLTVL.

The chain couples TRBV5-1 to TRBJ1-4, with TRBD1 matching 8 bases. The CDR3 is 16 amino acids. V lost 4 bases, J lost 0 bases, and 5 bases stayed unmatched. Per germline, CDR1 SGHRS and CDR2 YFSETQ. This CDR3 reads CASSPGTGTTNEKLFF. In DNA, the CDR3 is TGCGCCAGCAGCCCCGGGACAGGTACAACTAATGAAAAACTGTTTTTT.

The CDR3 sequence: CASKAAYNEQFF. In nucleotides, the CDR3 is TGTGCCAGCAAAGCTGCCTACAATGAGCAGTTCTTC. The chain has TRBV12-3 or TRBV12-4 and TRBJ2-1; the D is unclear. The V and J ends lost 7 bases and 2 bases respectively, with 6 bases between them. There are 12 residues in the CDR3.

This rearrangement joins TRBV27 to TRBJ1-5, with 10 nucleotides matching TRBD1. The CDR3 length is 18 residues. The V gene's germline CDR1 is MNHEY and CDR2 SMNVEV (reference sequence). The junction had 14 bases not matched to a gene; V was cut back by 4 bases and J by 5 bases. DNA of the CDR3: TGTGCCAGCAGTTCAACCCTACCCGGACAGGGGGTACATCAGCCCCAGCATTTT. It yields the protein CASSSTLPGQGVHQPQHF.

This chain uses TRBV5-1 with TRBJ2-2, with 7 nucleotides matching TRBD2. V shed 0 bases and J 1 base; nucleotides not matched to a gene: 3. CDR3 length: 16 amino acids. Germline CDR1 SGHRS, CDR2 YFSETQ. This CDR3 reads CASSLGSGWNTGELFF. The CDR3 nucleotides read TGCGCCAGCAGCTTGGGTAGCGGGTGGAACACCGGGGAGCTGTTTTTT.